This paragraph reports one TCR beta chain. This clonotype was found many times. No cognate antigen has been identified for it. Per-base quality was not reported, and no clone a single base away is much larger than it. The sample belongs to a study of identical twins (TCRdb year 2016). Regarding the study in general: The study deep-sequenced TCR alpha and beta repertoires from monozygotic twins, unrelated adults of various ages and cord blood to test whether fetal clonotypes persist. To rule out contamination, the twin experiments were replicated at different times with different library preparation protocols.

The CDR1 and CDR2 encoded by the germline V gene are SQVTM and ANQGSEA. From V the trimming removes 5 bases and from J it removes 6 bases, while the gene matches leave 14 bases of the junction unaccounted for. Measured from the cysteine to the phenylalanine, the CDR3 is 15 residues long. Of the read, only the CDR3 DNA is kept; its 45 bases are in frame from base 1. Paper-wide results and their limitations: In beta out-of-frame sequences, excess twin sharing was weaker, because having fewer shared sequences lowered the signal-to-noise ratio. Abundant cord blood beta clonotypes carried fewer insertions; young adult naive repertoires showed a weaker similar trend, while memory repertoires showed none. Out-of-frame TCR alpha sequences shared between twins showed an excess of low generation-probability sequences compared with coincidental sharing between unrelated individuals. Recombination models systematically underestimated out-of-frame TCR alpha sharing in monozygotic twins but agreed with sharing between unrelated individuals. Invariant T cells such as MAIT and iNKT could partly confound zero-insertion analyses, though diverse VJ usage argued against this for most clonotypes. Because the same donors could not be followed over many years, the conclusions depended on cross-sectional statistical analysis.

Preparation of the library involved 5' RACE. For sequencing, an Illumina HiSeq 2000 was employed. A universal primer binding site was introduced by template switching, and a unique molecular identifier was present in the final cDNA, enabling accurate counting of TCR cDNA molecules. Specific primers in the conserved constant-segment region were used to synthesize first-strand cDNA for TCR alpha and beta chains. Each cDNA library was double barcoded, with a SMART-Mk sample barcode plus Illumina barcodes, to control for contamination. TruSeq adapter sequences, together with Illumina sample barcodes, were added in two successive PCR steps. The Illumina HiSeq platform was used with custom primers to sequence TCR alpha and beta cDNA libraries. In the source study's methods: MiGEC was used to process raw reads and extract unique molecular identifiers, and MiXCR was used to find CDR3 positions. For each individual, recombination models were inferred using an EM algorithm with the repgenHMM and IGoR tools. The analysis of shared clonotypes was done with the tcR package in R, with sharing normalized by the product of cloneset sizes. To study raw recombination without the effects of thymic and clonal selection, out-of-frame nonproductive sequences were analyzed. TCRdb reprocessing: public reads trimmed at Q25 with fastp, clones called with MiXCR, in-frame beta chains kept. CDR3 protein sequences are deduplicated, and each keeps its most common genes and DNA. Here the V and J calls rest on TCRdb's processing, not on the authors' analysis. The sample table shows about 530,000 distinct CDR3 sequences, and 13% to 15% are seen once. The top ten clonotypes cover 0.44% of the sample.

Every donor in the study was a healthy Caucasian. The twin cohort comprised three pairs of female monozygotic twins, all aged roughly 18 to 30 years. Positive isolation kits from Invitrogen were used to isolate CD4+ and CD8+ T cell populations. This same sample was also part of a study on yellow fever vaccine responses in identical twins. As that second study puts it: According to the authors, the vaccine-induced T cell response in identical twins seemed to be partly convergent and partly specific to each individual. Focusing on identical twins, the study followed the T cell clones that responded to the vaccine, and did so with precision.

The chain is made from TRBV29-1 and TRBJ2-3; 7 central nucleotides agree with TRBD2. The source is a woman between 18 and 30 years old in good health. Sequencing used CD4+ T cells sorted from blood. The nucleotide sequence is TGCAGCGTTTCCGTTTCGTGGGAGGGCCCGGATACGCAGTATTTT. It is translated as CSVSVSWEGPDTQYF.